Below, 22 T cell receptor beta chains from the same sample are listed, as sequenced in a study of a mutant IDH1 vaccine in newly diagnosed glioma. Time point here: week 11, during vaccination. The investigators gave 300 ug of mutant IDH1 20-mer peptide in each vaccine dose, together with topical imiquimod. Assay: immunoSEQ multiplex PCR; the TCRdb copy retains only in-frame clones and omits some. This table has tens of thousands of clones, 85% to 90% appearing once. Antigens of these TCRs are unknown. Specimen: PBMCs, collected from a glioma patient whose treatment included an IDH1 peptide vaccine. These TCRs come from a woman aged 35 to 49 with glioma.

This clone was detected a few times. The V call is TRBV30, the J call TRBJ2-5; D is ambiguous. V was shortened by 3 bases and J by 9 bases, with 11 bases between the two germline ends. The CDR3 loop spans 11 amino acids. Germline lookup yields CDR1 GTSNPN and CDR2 SVGIG (reference sequence). CDR3: CAWSLSGSQYF. DNA for the CDR3: TGTGCCTGGAGCCTCTCCGGGTCCCAGTACTTC.

V and J are TRBV25-1 and TRBJ1-5, with D perhaps TRBD1 (6 bases). The length of the CDR3 is 15 residues. CDR1 and CDR2 from the germline V gene are MGHDK and SYGVNS. V was trimmed by 2 bases and J by 4 bases, leaving 12 bases between them. CDR3 sequence: CASSEPGDRNQPQHF. The CDR3 DNA sequence: TGTGCCAGCAGTGAACCAGGGGATCGTAATCAGCCCCAGCATTTT.

V and J are TRBV19 and TRBJ2-6, with 7 bases lining up with TRBD1. Germline CDR1 reads LNHDA; CDR2 reads SQIVND (reference sequence). The length of the CDR3 is 17 residues. V trimming: 7 bases; J trimming: 0 bases; junction bases outside the gene matches: 9. DNA of the CDR3: TGTGCCAGTAATACCAGGGGGTCCCTCTCTGGGGCCAACGTCCTGACTTTC. This sequence encodes CASNTRGSLSGANVLTF.

The rearrangement joins TRBV11-2 to TRBJ2-3; 10 bases agree with TRBD2. The CDR3 has 15 amino acids. Trimming removed 1 base from V and 6 bases from J; junction bases left unmatched: 4. Germline V lookup: CDR1 SGHAT, CDR2 FQNNGV. The CDR3 here is CASSLGGSGGDTQYF. DNA for the CDR3: TGTGCCAGCAGCTTAGGAGGTAGCGGGGGGGATACGCAGTATTTT.

The gene calls are TRBV19 and TRBJ1-3, with TRBD1 as a possible D gene (6 bases). Germline lookup yields CDR1 LNHDA and CDR2 SQIVND (reference sequence). The CDR3 is made up of 13 amino acids. Trimming pared 6 bases from V and 4 bases from J, leaving 10 bases between. The CDR3 sequence is CASRRGQGNTIYF. The CDR3, as DNA: TGTGCCAGTAGGCGGGGGCAAGGAAACACCATATATTTT.

The rearrangement joins TRBV5-5 to TRBJ1-4; the D is unclear. The CDR3 is 16 amino acids. The ends were cut back, 5 bases at V and 7 bases at J, with 21 bases in the middle. Germline CDR1 reads SGHKS; CDR2 reads YYEKEE (reference sequence). CDR3: CASRPTGPVLTEKLFF. CDR3 DNA: TGTGCCAGCAGGCCGACCGGGCCTGTGCTTACTGAAAAACTGTTTTTT.

This chain joins TRBV19 and TRBJ2-1; 12 nucleotides match TRBD2. Germline V CDR1 and CDR2: LNHDA, SQIVND (reference sequence). Trimming removed 7 bases from V and 4 bases from J; junction bases left unmatched: 5. The CDR3 loop spans 15 amino acids. CDR3 residues: CASTPLAGGYNEQFF. The CDR3, as DNA: TGTGCCAGTACCCCGCTAGCGGGGGGGTACAATGAGCAGTTCTTC.

The chain combines TRBV4-1 with TRBJ2-3, with 10 bases fitting TRBD2. The J segment lost 1 base and the V segment lost 2 bases, leaving 6 bases of the junction unmatched. Germline CDR1 reads MGHRA; CDR2 reads YSYEKL. This CDR3 has 17 amino acids. CDR3 sequence reads: CASSQPTSGFRTDTQYF. The CDR3 coding sequence is TGCGCCAGCAGCCAACCGACTAGCGGGTTCCGCACAGATACGCAGTATTTT.

This chain uses TRBV5-4 with TRBJ1-2, with D uncertain. CDR1 and CDR2 from the germline V gene are SGHNT and YYREEE (reference sequence). The CDR3 has 14 residues. Trimming removed 2 bases from V and 4 bases from J, with 12 bases in between. The DNA of the CDR3 is TGTGCCAGCAGCTTTGGGTTATCAAGCTATGGCTACACCTTC. Encoded protein: CASSFGLSSYGYTF.

This sequence joins TRBV2 and TRBJ1-5; possible D gene TRBD1, 5 bases. Trimming stripped 6 bases from V and 0 bases from J, with 24 bases between. CDR3 size: 19 residues. Germline lookup yields CDR1 SNHLY and CDR2 FYNNEI. DNA of the CDR3: TGTGCCAGCAGCTACCCGCAAGGGGCCGCCCGCTATAGCAATCAGCCCCAGCATTTT. It codes for CASSYPQGAARYSNQPQHF.

V gene TRBV2 combines with J gene TRBJ1-2; unclear D gene. The V end lost 11 bases, the J end lost 0 bases, and 13 bases lay between the germline ends. CDR1 and CDR2 from the germline V gene are SNHLY and FYNNEI. This CDR3 has 13 amino acids. The CDR3 loop reads CAGRTDSNYGYTF. The CDR3 DNA is TGTGCCGGACGGACGGATTCTAACTATGGCTACACCTTC.

V and J are TRBV5-1 and TRBJ2-5; 10 bases align to TRBD2. CDR1 is SGHRS, CDR2 YFSETQ, per germline. Trimming at V came to 7 bases and at J to 7 bases, leaving 13 bases not matched to a gene. CDR3 length: 15 residues. CDR3 amino acids: CASSSGRAGSATQYF. Here the CDR3 DNA reads TGCGCCAGCTCGAGCGGGAGGGCCGGGAGCGCGACCCAGTACTTC.

The V and J genes are TRBV27 and TRBJ1-1; the D gene is possibly TRBD1 (6 bases). Germline CDR1 is MNHEY and CDR2 is SMNVEV (reference sequence). This CDR3 spans 15 amino acids. V was pared by 3 bases and J by 1 base, with 12 bases between. DNA of the CDR3: TGTGCCAGCAGTTTGCCAGGGGTCCCGAACACTGAAGCTTTCTTT. Amino acid sequence: CASSLPGVPNTEAFF.

This clone has just one count. The chain employs TRBV19 and TRBJ2-3; no reliable D call. This CDR3 has 16 amino acids. V was cut by 3 bases and J by 0 bases, with 13 bases left in between. Germline lookup yields CDR1 LNHDA and CDR2 SQIVND (reference sequence). This CDR3 is CASSIKPPPSTDTQYF. In DNA form, the CDR3 reads TGTGCCAGTAGTATCAAGCCGCCCCCTAGCACAGATACGCAGTATTTT.

This chain uses TRBV30 with TRBJ1-1; D unresolved. The V end lost 1 base, the J end lost 1 base, and 7 bases lay between the germline ends. CDR1 and CDR2 from the germline V gene are GTSNPN and SVGIG (reference sequence). The CDR3 sequence is 13 residues long. CDR3 loop: CAWSGLGNTEAFF. In DNA, the CDR3 is TGTGCCTGGAGTGGTTTGGGGAACACTGAAGCTTTCTTT.

The rearrangement joins TRBV10-3 to TRBJ1-2; D not certain. V was pared by 4 bases and J by 2 bases, with 11 bases between. The CDR3 is 14 residues long. The germline gives CDR1 ENHRY, CDR2 SYGVKD. CDR3 in DNA: TGTGCCATCAGTGTTGACGGAAACAACTATGGCTACACCTTC. Amino acid sequence: CAISVDGNNYGYTF.

This chain joins TRBV19 and TRBJ1-6; TRBD1 agrees at 8 bases. J was trimmed by 14 bases and V by 5 bases; bases with no gene match: 14. This CDR3 has 15 amino acids. Germline CDR1 and CDR2: LNHDA and SQIVND (reference sequence). CDR3 bases: TGTGCCAGTAGTGGGCTGTCCTCCGGACAGGGAACCCTCCACTTT. Protein sequence: CASSGLSSGQGTLHF. The full variable domain, in which reference TRBV19 and TRBJ1-6 provide the parts outside the CDR3, is DGGITQSPKYLFRKEGQNVTLSCEQNLNHDAMYWYRQDPGQGLRLIYYSQIVNDFQKGDIAEGYSVSREKKESFPLTVTSAQKNPTAFYLCASSGLSSGQGTLHFGNGTRLTVT.

The V call is TRBV5-1, the J call TRBJ1-4; 10 bases are a match to TRBD1. CDR3 length equals 18 residues. Germline loops: CDR1 SGHRS, CDR2 YFSETQ. J lost 1 base, V lost 1 base, and 7 bases had no gene match. CDR3 DNA: TGCGCCAGCAGCTTGAGGGGACAGGGGTTAAGAACTAATGAAAAACTGTTTTTT. Translating it yields CASSLRGQGLRTNEKLFF.

This clone was seen a single time. The V gene is TRBV29-1, the J gene TRBJ1-3; D is unclear. CDR1 SQVTM and CDR2 ANQGSEA come from the germline V gene. Deletions cut 5 bases from V and 0 bases from J, with 17 bases between. This CDR3 has 16 amino acids. The CDR3 DNA sequence: TGCAGCGTTTCTTTCCCCAGTGCTCCCTCTGGAAACACCATATATTTT. Residues: CSVSFPSAPSGNTIYF.

The chain employs TRBV5-4 and TRBJ1-4; D is uncertain. Germline CDR1 reads SGHNT; CDR2 reads YYREEE (reference sequence). CDR3 length: 11 residues. Trimming took off 3 bases at V and 5 bases at J, with 2 bases between the two ends. The CDR3, as DNA: TGTGCCAGCAGCTACAATGAAAAACTGTTTTTT. It codes for CASSYNEKLFF.

This rearrangement joins TRBV27 to TRBJ2-1; D is possibly TRBD1 (5 bases). With 6 bases removed from V and 5 bases from J, the gap between germline ends came to 14 bases. This CDR3 is 14 amino acids long. The germline gives CDR1 MNHEY, CDR2 SMNVEV (reference sequence). This CDR3 reads CASRGRLGDNEQFF. CDR3 nucleotides: TGTGCCAGCAGAGGACGGCTAGGGGACAATGAGCAGTTCTTC.

V is TRBV30 and J is TRBJ1-1, with no clear D. Germline V CDR1 and CDR2: GTSNPN, SVGIG (reference sequence). The CDR3 runs to 13 residues. Between the trimmed V and J ends, which lost 2 bases and 1 base, there was a span of 8 bases. For the CDR3, the DNA is TGTGCCTGGAGTAGGGCGGAGAACACTGAAGCTTTCTTT. The encoded protein is CAWSRAENTEAFF.